This T cell receptor (beta chain) was identified in a study of blood T cell dynamics during melanoma immunotherapy. The wider study: Patients with metastatic melanoma got pembrolizumab or nivolumab-ipilimumab as first-line care.

Some clones are missing from TCRdb's copy, which holds only in-frame ones; the method was immunoSEQ multiplex PCR. Of about 10,000 clones in the sample, 70% to 90% were seen once. Study-level points and caveats: At W3, later disease-control patients showed bifurcated PBMC repertoire changes, unlike progressors.

Described time point: pre-treatment baseline. Germline CDR1 reads MDHEN; CDR2 reads SYDVKM. Trimming cost V 5 bases and J 4 bases, with 13 bases left between them. This CDR3 region has 14 residues. Comments on this clone: Its antigen is undetermined.

The sample consisted of blood, taken from a patient treated with checkpoint blockade. The TCR was taken from a human donor with melanoma. The chain carries TRBV28 and TRBJ2-3; no firm D call. This chain's CDR3 is CASSPPLIPDTQYF. The CDR3 DNA reads as TGTGCCAGCAGTCCTCCCCTAATCCCAGATACGCAGTATTTT. The variable domain in full, completed from reference TRBV28 and TRBJ2-3, reads DVKVTQSSRYLVKRTGEKVFLECVQDMDHENMFWYRQDPGLGLRLIYFSYDVKMKEKGDIPEGYSVSREKKERFSLILESASTNQTSMYLCASSPPLIPDTQYFGPGTRLTVL.